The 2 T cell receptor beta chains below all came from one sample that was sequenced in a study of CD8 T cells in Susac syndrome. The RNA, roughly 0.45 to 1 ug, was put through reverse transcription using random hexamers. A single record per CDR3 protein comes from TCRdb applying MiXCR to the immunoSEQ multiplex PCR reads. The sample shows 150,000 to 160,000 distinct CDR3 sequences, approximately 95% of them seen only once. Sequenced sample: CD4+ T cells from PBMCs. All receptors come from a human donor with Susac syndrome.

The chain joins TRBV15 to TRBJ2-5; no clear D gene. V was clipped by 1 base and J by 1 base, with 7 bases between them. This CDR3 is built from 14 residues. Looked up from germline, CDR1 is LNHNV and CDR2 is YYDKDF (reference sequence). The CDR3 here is CATSRGLSQETQYF. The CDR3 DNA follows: TGTGCCACCAGCAGAGGGCTGAGCCAAGAGACCCAGTACTTC.

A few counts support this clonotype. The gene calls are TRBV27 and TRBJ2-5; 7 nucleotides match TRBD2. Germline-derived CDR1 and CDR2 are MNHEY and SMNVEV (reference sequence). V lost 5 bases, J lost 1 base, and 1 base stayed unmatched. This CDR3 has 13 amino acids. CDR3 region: CASSRGVQETQYF. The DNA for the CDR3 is TGTGCCAGCAGTCGGGGGGTCCAAGAGACCCAGTACTTC.